This passage covers 8 T cell receptor beta chains from one sample sequenced in a study of blood T cell repertoires in COVID-19. Profiled with immunoSEQ multiplex PCR; TCRdb holds only in-frame clones, not every one. The sample holds around 190,000 clones; roughly 85% are singletons and the top ten take around 7.5%. Sequencing used peripheral blood. The receptors here all came from a woman between 55 and 75 years old with acute or convalescent COVID-19.

The chain couples TRBV19 to TRBJ2-5, with 10 bases lining up with TRBD2. In germline, CDR1 is LNHDA, CDR2 SQIVND (reference sequence). Unmatched junction bases numbered 8, after V lost 5 bases and J lost 5 bases. The CDR3 runs 15 residues. The CDR3 region has the DNA TGTGCCAGTAGTGTAGCGGGAGGATTGGGGGAGACCCAGTACTTC. It encodes CASSVAGGLGETQYF.

This clone was seen only once. V is TRBV2 and J is TRBJ2-5; D is perhaps TRBD2 (6 bases). This CDR3 spans 13 amino acids. From germline, CDR1 is SNHLY and CDR2 FYNNEI. The V and J ends lost 5 bases and 8 bases respectively, with 15 bases between them. In nucleotides, the CDR3 is TGTGCCAGCAGTCTAGGGACTCTAATCACCCAGTACTTC. Amino acid sequence: CASSLGTLITQYF.

Of note for this clone: The sample contains more than one DNA sequence encoding this CDR3. This chain uses TRBV3-1 (or the pseudogene TRBV3-2) with TRBJ2-3; 13 nucleotides line up with TRBD2. From germline, CDR1 is LGHDT and CDR2 YNNKEL (reference sequence). V lost 1 base to trimming and J lost 5 bases; unmatched junction nucleotides: 3. CDR3 length equals 16 residues. CDR3 in amino acids: CASSQGTSGRLDTQYF. The CDR3 DNA reads as TGTGCCAGCAGCCAAGGGACTAGCGGGAGATTAGATACGCAGTATTTT.

The gene calls are TRBV11-2 and TRBJ1-3; tentative D call: TRBD1 (5 bases). CDR3 length equals 17 residues. From germline, CDR1 is SGHAT and CDR2 FQNNGV. Trimming took 5 bases from V and 2 from J, leaving 19 bases between them. CDR3 residues: CASSPLGRVGTGNTIYF. The CDR3 bases are TGTGCCAGCAGCCCCCTGGGCAGGGTCGGCACTGGAAACACCATATATTTT.

The chain has TRBV13 and TRBJ2-1; D is undetermined. The CDR3 spans 12 residues. Germline assignment: CDR1 PRHDT and CDR2 FYEKMQ (reference sequence). With 5 bases removed from V and 8 bases from J, the gap between germline ends came to 10 bases. CDR3 amino acids: CASSLLKDEQFF. The CDR3 nucleotides read TGTGCCAGCAGCCTATTGAAAGATGAGCAGTTCTTC. Full variable domain (remainder filled in from reference TRBV13 and TRBJ2-1): AAGVIQSPRHLIKEKRETATLKCYPIPRHDTVYWYQQGPGQDPQFLISFYEKMQSDKGSIPDRFSAQQFSDYHSELNMSSLELGDSALYFCASSLLKDEQFFGPGTRLTVL.

The rearrangement joins TRBV30 to TRBJ2-5; no clear D gene. The V end was cut by 3 bases, the J end by 0 bases, with 14 bases between. This CDR3 is built from 15 residues. CDR1 GTSNPN and CDR2 SVGIG come from the germline V gene (reference sequence). DNA for the CDR3: TGTGCCTGGAGCCAGATCAGGTCTTACCAAGAGACCCAGTACTTC. Its protein product is CAWSQIRSYQETQYF. The complete variable domain, with remaining parts taken from reference TRBV30 and TRBJ2-5, reads SQTIHQWPATLVQPVGSPLSLECTVEGTSNPNLYWYRQAAGRGLQLLFYSVGIGQISSEVPQNLSASRPQDRQFILSSKKLLLSDSGFYLCAWSQIRSYQETQYFGPGTRLLVL.

The chain links TRBV9 to TRBJ1-6; D unresolved. The CDR3 consists of 16 residues. Germline V gene sequence: CDR1 SGDLS, CDR2 YYNGEE. Trimming cost V 0 bases and J 7 bases, with 14 bases left between them. CDR3 loop: CASSVGPGGGNSPLHF. CDR3 nucleotide sequence: TGTGCCAGCAGCGTAGGCCCGGGTGGTGGAAATTCACCCCTCCACTTT.

The rearrangement links TRBV7-9 to TRBJ2-2, with TRBD1 matching over 8 bases. Germline trimming cut 5 bases from V and 6 bases from J; bases unmatched to any gene: 11. This CDR3 contains 16 residues. Germline assignment: CDR1 SEHNR and CDR2 FQNEAQ (reference sequence). CDR3 coding DNA: TGTGCCAGCAGCCCCAGCGGACAGGGAGGTTCCGGGGAGCTGTTTTTT. Its protein is CASSPSGQGGSGELFF.